Listed below are T cell receptor beta chains from one sample, sequenced in a study of blood T cell repertoires in COVID-19. Repertoires were generated with immunoSEQ multiplex PCR, while TCRdb's copy carries only in-frame clones and drops some. Among about 280,000 clones, about 85% were seen once, and the ten largest hold about an eighth. Material: peripheral blood. These receptors were collected from a human donor in a cohort sampled during active COVID-19. The CDR3 runs from the conserved cysteine through the conserved F or W. A D gene is named only where the DNA matches it firmly. Expanded clones get a size class; other rows say once, few or many, or leave the size out.

TRBJ2-7 | TRBD2 | NA | TRBV3-1/TRBV3-2 | CASSQAGGYYEQYF | TGTGCCAGCAGCCAAGCGGGGGGGTACTACGAGCAGTACTTC
TRBJ2-7 | TRBD1 | NA | TRBV27 | CASSRRDRGLEQYF | TGTGCCAGCAGTCGCAGAGACAGGGGGCTTGAGCAGTACTTC
TRBJ1-5 | TRBD1 | NA | TRBV24-1 | CATNKGAGQPQHF | TGTGCCACCAACAAGGGGGCTGGGCAGCCCCAGCATTTT
TRBJ2-3 | TRBD2 | NA | TRBV5-1 | CASSPGLAGTDTQYF | TGCGCCAGCAGCCCGGGACTAGCGGGCACAGATACGCAGTATTTT
TRBJ1-2 | TRBD1 | NA | TRBV2 | CASSDLVTGVANYGYTF | TGTGCCAGCAGTGATCTGGTGACAGGGGTAGCTAACTATGGCTACACCTTC
TRBJ2-1 | TRBD2 | few | TRBV28 | CASSFRTSGYNEQFF | TGTGCCAGCAGTTTCCGGACTAGCGGTTACAATGAGCAGTTCTTC
TRBJ2-7 | TRBD2 | NA | TRBV11-2 | CASSPTSGVYEQYF | TGTGCCAGCAGCCCCACTAGCGGGGTGTACGAGCAGTACTTC
TRBJ2-2 | TRBD2 | NA | TRBV18 | CASSQAGVTGELFF | TGTGCCAGCTCACAAGCGGGAGTCACCGGGGAGCTGTTTTTT
TRBJ1-3 | TRBD1 | NA | TRBV7-8 | CASNPNRGRPRDTIYF | TGTGCCAGCAACCCGAACAGGGGGCGACCCCGGGACACCATATATTTT
TRBJ1-2 | NA | NA | TRBV9 | CASSAGTGYYGYTF | TGTGCCAGCAGCGCGGGAACAGGGTACTATGGCTACACCTTC
TRBJ2-3 | NA | NA | TRBV5-6 | CASSFRDGITDTQYF | TGTGCCAGCAGCTTTCGTGACGGGATCACAGATACGCAGTATTTT
TRBJ1-2 | NA | NA | TRBV29-1 | CSVEVPRVADLYGYTF | TGCAGCGTTGAAGTTCCCCGGGTGGCCGACCTCTATGGCTACACCTTC
TRBJ2-1 | TRBD1 | NA | TRBV15 | CATTYPGTGRNNEQFF | TGTGCCACCACCTATCCCGGGACAGGGAGGAACAATGAGCAGTTCTTC
TRBJ2-3 | TRBD1 | NA | TRBV3-1/TRBV3-2 | CASSQDGGQAPRRDTQYF | TGTGCCAGCAGCCAAGATGGGGGACAGGCCCCTCGACGGGATACGCAGTATTTT
TRBJ2-5 | TRBD2 | NA | TRBV10-3 | CAVSGSGETQYF | TGTGCCGTCAGCGGGAGTGGAGAGACCCAGTACTTC
TRBJ2-7 | NA | NA | TRBV20-1 | CSASGAGLLGFYEQYF | TGCAGTGCCAGTGGGGCGGGCCTTTTGGGGTTCTACGAGCAGTACTTC
TRBJ1-3 | NA | NA | TRBV6-6 | CASSYSAVSGNTIYF | TGTGCCAGCAGTTACTCGGCGGTCTCTGGAAACACCATATATTTT
TRBJ1-3 | NA | NA | TRBV5-1 | CASRWAQGSAYGNTIYF | TGCGCCAGCAGATGGGCGCAGGGGTCCGCTTATGGAAACACCATATATTTT
TRBJ1-1 | NA | NA | TRBV18 | CASSADRLGNTEAFF | TGTGCCAGCTCAGCTGACAGGTTGGGTAACACTGAAGCTTTCTTT
TRBJ2-3 | TRBD2 | NA | TRBV3-1/TRBV3-2 | CASSLSGGGGLTDTQYF | TGTGCCAGCAGCCTGAGTGGGGGGGGTGGTCTCACAGATACGCAGTATTTT
TRBJ2-7 | NA | NA | TRBV6-6 | CASRQTTGDEQYF | TGTGCCAGCAGACAAACGACAGGCGACGAGCAGTACTTC
TRBJ2-3 | TRBD2 | NA | TRBV10-3 | CAISEGAGGQPKDTQYF | TGTGCCATCAGTGAGGGCGCGGGAGGGCAACCCAAGGATACGCAGTATTTT
TRBJ2-7 | NA | NA | TRBV27 | CASSLSGARGPYEQYF | TGTGCCAGCAGTTTATCGGGGGCTCGAGGGCCCTACGAGCAGTACTTC
TRBJ2-6 | TRBD1 | NA | TRBV14 | CASSPPGQVFLTGANVLTF | TGTGCCAGCAGCCCCCCGGGACAGGTATTTTTAACTGGGGCCAACGTCCTGACTTTC
TRBJ2-1 | TRBD1 | NA | TRBV18 | CASSTRKGAVDEQFF | TGTGCCAGCTCTACCCGGAAGGGGGCGGTTGATGAGCAGTTCTTC
TRBJ1-2 | NA | NA | TRBV12-3/TRBV12-4 | CASSGADYGYTF | TGTGCCAGCAGTGGTGCAGACTATGGCTACACCTTC
TRBJ1-1 | TRBD1 | NA | TRBV9 | CASSSGGDRTEAFF | TGTGCCAGCAGCTCAGGGGGGGACAGGACTGAAGCTTTCTTT
TRBJ1-5 | NA | NA | TRBV2 | CASRADRNQPQHF | TGTGCCAGCAGGGCTGACAGAAATCAGCCCCAGCATTTT
TRBJ1-2 | NA | NA | TRBV28 | CASGQQGFNYGYTF | TGTGCCAGCGGACAACAGGGATTTAACTATGGCTACACCTTC
TRBJ2-7 | NA | NA | TRBV19 | CASSIGLRGPYEQYF | TGTGCCAGTAGTATCGGCTTAAGGGGTCCCTACGAGCAGTACTTC
TRBJ1-4 | TRBD1 | NA | TRBV3-1/TRBV3-2 | CASSQQGAGGEKLFF | TGTGCCAGCAGCCAACAGGGGGCAGGGGGTGAAAAACTGTTTTTT
TRBJ2-2 | NA | once | TRBV7-3 | CASSLSGVTGSGELFF | TGTGCCAGCAGCTTAAGCGGGGTCACGGGATCCGGGGAGCTGTTTTTT
TRBJ2-5 | TRBD2 | NA | TRBV5-1 | CASSLVAGVTQETQYF | TGCGCCAGCAGCTTGGTGGCGGGAGTCACCCAAGAGACCCAGTACTTC
TRBJ1-4 | NA | NA | TRBV18 | CASSRGDGEKLFF | TGTGCCAGCTCACGAGGTGACGGTGAAAAACTGTTTTTT
TRBJ2-1 | TRBD2 | NA | TRBV10-3 | CATREGEEQFF | TGTGCCACGCGGGAGGGCGAGGAGCAGTTCTTC
TRBJ1-2 | NA | NA | TRBV7-2 | CASSLSFGSNTF | TGTGCCAGCAGCCTGTCCTTCGGTTCTAACACCTTC
TRBJ2-5 | TRBD2 | few | TRBV5-1 | CASSLAGAGETQYF | TGCGCCAGCAGCTTAGCGGGAGCAGGAGAGACCCAGTACTTC
TRBJ2-5 | NA | NA | TRBV3-1/TRBV3-2 | CASSRSELKETQYF | TGTGCCAGCAGTCGGAGCGAACTCAAAGAGACCCAGTACTTC
TRBJ1-1 | NA | NA | TRBV3-1/TRBV3-2 | CASSRGGDTEAFF | TGTGCCAGCAGCCGGGGAGGGGACACTGAAGCTTTCTTT
TRBJ2-7 | NA | NA | TRBV4-1 | CASSQDQAQWLGEQYF | TGCGCCAGCAGCCAAGATCAAGCCCAATGGCTCGGGGAGCAGTACTTC
TRBJ2-7 | NA | NA | TRBV7-2 | CASIPRNGYEQYF | TGTGCCAGCATCCCGAGGAATGGGTACGAGCAGTACTTC
TRBJ1-1 | TRBD1 | NA | TRBV3-1/TRBV3-2 | CASSRDRTEAFF | TGTGCCAGCAGCCGGGACAGGACTGAAGCTTTCTTT
TRBJ2-2 | NA | NA | TRBV7-2 | CASSLASPQGSTGELFF | TGTGCCAGCAGCTTAGCGTCCCCGCAGGGGAGCACCGGGGAGCTGTTTTTT
TRBJ2-1 | TRBD2 | NA | TRBV3-1/TRBV3-2 | CASSRGGRITYNEQFF | TGTGCCAGCAGCCGGGGCGGGAGAATAACCTACAATGAGCAGTTCTTC
TRBJ2-1 | TRBD2 | NA | TRBV11-2 | CASSLYALAGGLYNEQFF | TGTGCCAGCAGCTTATACGCACTAGCGGGAGGGTTGTACAATGAGCAGTTCTTC